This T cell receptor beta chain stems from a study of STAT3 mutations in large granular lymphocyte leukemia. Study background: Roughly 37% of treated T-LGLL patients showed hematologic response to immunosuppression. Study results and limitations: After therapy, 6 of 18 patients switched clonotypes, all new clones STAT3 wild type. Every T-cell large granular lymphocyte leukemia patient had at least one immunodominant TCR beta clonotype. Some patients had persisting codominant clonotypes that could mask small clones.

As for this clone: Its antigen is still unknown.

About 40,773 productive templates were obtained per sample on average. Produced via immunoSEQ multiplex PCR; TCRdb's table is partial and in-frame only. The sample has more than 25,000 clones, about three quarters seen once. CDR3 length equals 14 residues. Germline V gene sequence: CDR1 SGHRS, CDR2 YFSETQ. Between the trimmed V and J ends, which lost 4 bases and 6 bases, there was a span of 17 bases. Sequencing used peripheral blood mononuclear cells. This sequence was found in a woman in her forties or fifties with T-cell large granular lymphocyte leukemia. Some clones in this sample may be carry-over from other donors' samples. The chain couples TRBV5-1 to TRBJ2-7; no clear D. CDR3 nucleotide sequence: TGCGCCAGCAGCCATACCCGGTCCCTCTCCGAGCAGTACTTC. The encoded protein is CASSHTRSLSEQYF.